The 28 T cell receptor beta chains presented below share a single source sample, sequenced in a study of blood T cell repertoires in COVID-19. The repertoire was sequenced with immunoSEQ multiplex PCR; TCRdb's copy has only in-frame clones and lacks some. Of over 85,000 clones listed, roughly 87% were seen once; the top ten hold roughly 15%. Source material: peripheral blood. These receptors were obtained from a male donor with acute or convalescent COVID-19.

The table lists this clone with a few counts. This sequence joins TRBV5-1 and TRBJ1-6; tentatively, D is TRBD1 (6 bases). There are 14 residues in the CDR3. V was trimmed by 0 bases and J by 7 bases, leaving 8 bases between them. Germline loops: CDR1 SGHRS, CDR2 YFSETQ. CDR3 DNA sequence: TGCGCCAGCAGCTTGGGGACAGCAAATTCACCCCTCCACTTT. Protein: CASSLGTANSPLHF.

V usage is TRBV5-4 and J usage is TRBJ2-5, with D perhaps TRBD2 (6 bases). With 4 bases removed from V and 0 bases from J, the gap between germline ends came to 10 bases. The CDR3 has 14 amino acids. Germline CDR1 reads SGHNT; CDR2 reads YYREEE (reference sequence). Here the CDR3 reads CASSRAGNQETQYF. CDR3 nucleotide sequence: TGTGCCAGCAGCCGGGCGGGGAACCAAGAGACCCAGTACTTC.

The chain is built from TRBV19 and TRBJ1-1, with unresolved D. The CDR3 consists of 13 residues. V was clipped by 2 bases and J by 1 base, with 5 bases between them. CDR1 and CDR2 from the germline V gene are LNHDA and SQIVND (reference sequence). The CDR3 DNA is TGTGCCAGTAGTATATTCGGGAACACTGAAGCTTTCTTT. It is translated as CASSIFGNTEAFF.

The V gene is TRBV6-5, the J gene TRBJ1-4; D uncertain. Germline CDR1 and CDR2: MNHEY and SVGAGI. Trimming removed 4 bases at V and 0 bases at J, with 12 bases between. This CDR3 spans 16 amino acids. The DNA for the CDR3 is TGTGCCAGCAGTTCCCCAGTTTTTGCAACTAATGAAAAACTGTTTTTT. This sequence encodes CASSSPVFATNEKLFF.

This clone was observed a single time. The sample has other DNA sequences that encode this CDR3 too. The rearrangement uses TRBV6-5 and TRBJ1-4; 7 nucleotides align to TRBD1. From germline, CDR1 is MNHEY and CDR2 SVGAGI. V lost 4 bases and J lost 8; bases outside the gene matches: 10. The CDR3 is made up of 15 amino acids. The DNA for the CDR3 is TGTGCCAGCAGTTCCGCGACAGGGATGGAAGAAAAACTGTTTTTT. It specifies CASSSATGMEEKLFF.

This clone showed up just a few times. The V call is TRBV12-5, the J call TRBJ1-1, with a weak D call TRBD1 (5 bases). Between the trimmed V and J ends, which lost 3 bases and 4 bases, there was a span of 9 bases. Germline lookup yields CDR1 LGHNT and CDR2 FRNRAP. The CDR3 consists of 13 residues. The CDR3 region is CASGLAGFTEAFF. DNA of the CDR3: TGTGCTAGTGGTTTAGCAGGGTTCACTGAAGCTTTCTTT.

This chain uses TRBV7-8 with TRBJ1-4; TRBD1 might be the D (5 bases). The germline CDR1 and CDR2 sequences are SGHVS and FQNEAQ. The CDR3 runs 14 residues. Trimming pared 8 bases from V and 1 base from J, leaving 11 bases between. CDR3 residues: CASSEGQTNEKLFF. The CDR3, as DNA: TGTGCCAGCTCGGAGGGGCAAACTAATGAAAAACTGTTTTTT.

The genes are TRBV3-1 (or the pseudogene TRBV3-2) and TRBJ1-2, with TRBD1 matching 8 bases. Germline lookup yields CDR1 LGHDT and CDR2 YNNKEL (reference sequence). V gave up 4 bases and J gave up 8 bases; unmatched junction bases: 3. CDR3 length: 12 residues. The CDR3 sequence: CASSPTGEGYTF. CDR3 nucleotides: TGTGCCAGCAGCCCGACAGGGGAAGGCTACACCTTC.

J is TRBJ2-5 and V is TRBV19, with 7 bases fitting TRBD1. The CDR3 is 14 amino acids. V shed 5 bases, J shed 2 bases, and the junction held 5 bases outside the gene matches. CDR1 LNHDA and CDR2 SQIVND come from the germline V gene (reference sequence). CDR3 region: CASSPSDRQETQYF. CDR3 nucleotides: TGTGCCAGTAGTCCCTCGGACAGGCAAGAGACCCAGTACTTC.

The gene calls are TRBV30 and TRBJ1-5, with D maybe TRBD1 (5 bases). This CDR3 is built from 13 residues. Trimming cost V 2 bases and J 5 bases, with 10 bases left between them. CDR1 and CDR2 (germline): GTSNPN, SVGIG (reference sequence). CDR3 coding DNA: TGTGCCTGGAGTTACGGGGGTGATCAGCCCCAGCATTTT. Translating it yields CAWSYGGDQPQHF.

The chain links TRBV6-1 to TRBJ2-3; the D gene is possibly TRBD1 (6 bases). Germline V gene data show CDR1 as MNHNS and CDR2 as SASEGT. Trimming removed 1 base from V and 4 bases from J, with 9 bases in between. The CDR3 is 14 amino acids. CDR3 nucleotides: TGTGCCAGCAGTGAAGGTGGGGGCCCAGATACGCAGTATTTT. It is translated as CASSEGGGPDTQYF.

This chain joins TRBV7-9 and TRBJ1-4, with 7 bases fitting TRBD1. Germline trimming cut 0 bases from V and 5 bases from J; bases unmatched to any gene: 3. CDR1 and CDR2 (germline): SEHNR, FQNEAQ (reference sequence). This CDR3 has 15 residues. The CDR3 region has the DNA TGTGCCAGCAGCTTAGCCGGGACAGCGAATGAAAAACTGTTTTTT. Translation: CASSLAGTANEKLFF.

This clone was observed a single time. The chain links TRBV19 to TRBJ2-2, with D hard to call. The CDR3 consists of 12 residues. CDR1 LNHDA and CDR2 SQIVND come from the germline V gene (reference sequence). Trimming left V 5 bases short and J 7 bases short, with 8 bases between. The CDR3: CASSHNGGELFF. For the CDR3, the DNA is TGTGCCAGTAGTCACAATGGCGGGGAGCTGTTTTTT.

V is TRBV10-3 and J is TRBJ1-1; D remains ambiguous. CDR3 length: 12 residues. Trimming removed 3 bases at V and 7 bases at J, with 9 bases between. Looked up from germline, CDR1 is ENHRY and CDR2 is SYGVKD. CDR3 sequence: CAISDRGNEAFF. The DNA of the CDR3 is TGTGCCATCAGTGACAGAGGAAATGAAGCTTTCTTT.

V gene TRBV6-5 combines with J gene TRBJ2-2; TRBD2 is a possible D gene (5 bases). Between the trimmed V and J ends, which lost 8 bases and 2 bases, there was a span of 9 bases. The CDR3 covers 13 residues. The germline CDR1 and CDR2 sequences are MNHEY and SVGAGI. Here the CDR3 reads CASGRGNTGELFF. For the CDR3, the DNA is TGTGCCAGCGGCCGGGGAAACACCGGGGAGCTGTTTTTT.

The V gene is TRBV5-4, the J gene TRBJ2-1, with D hard to call. The CDR3 has 15 residues. CDR1 is SGHNT, CDR2 YYREEE, per germline (reference sequence). V lost 2 bases and J lost 5, with 14 bases in between. The CDR3 loop reads CASSLSQWADNEQFF. The DNA of the CDR3 is TGTGCCAGCAGCTTATCCCAGTGGGCAGACAATGAGCAGTTCTTC.

The chain links TRBV6-5 to TRBJ1-6; 8 bases align to TRBD1. The germline V gene has CDR1 MNHEY and CDR2 SVGAGI. This CDR3 is 14 amino acids long. J gave up 7 bases and V 9 bases, and 8 bases lay outside the gene matches. The CDR3 is CARPGQVKNSPLHF. The CDR3 DNA reads as TGTGCCAGACCGGGACAGGTTAAGAATTCACCCCTCCACTTT.

The table lists this clone with a count of one. The J gene is TRBJ2-5, the V gene TRBV7-9; TRBD2 is a possible D gene (6 bases). The CDR3 spans 18 residues. V lost 6 bases and J 5 bases, leaving 28 bases between the germline ends. CDR1 is SEHNR, CDR2 FQNEAQ, per germline (reference sequence). The CDR3 sequence is CASSQLVPSPGGMETQYF. Here the CDR3 DNA reads TGTGCCAGCAGTCAACTAGTTCCTAGCCCCGGGGGTATGGAGACCCAGTACTTC.

The chain combines TRBV13 with TRBJ2-7, with unresolved D. The germline gives CDR1 PRHDT, CDR2 FYEKMQ (reference sequence). The ends were cut back, 4 bases at V and 3 bases at J, with 19 bases in the middle. CDR3 length equals 16 residues. The CDR3, as DNA: TGTGCCAGCAGCTCAAAACCCCCGAGACTGAGCTACGAGCAGTACTTC. Its translation: CASSSKPPRLSYEQYF.

The rearrangement links TRBV24-1 to TRBJ1-2; D perhaps matches TRBD1 (5 bases). This CDR3 comprises 13 residues. Trimming left V 5 bases short and J 8 bases short, with 14 bases between. In germline, CDR1 is KGHDR, CDR2 SFDVKD. The CDR3 region is CATSGTGPWGYTF. The CDR3 nucleotides are TGTGCCACCAGTGGAACAGGCCCGTGGGGCTACACCTTC.

The rearrangement links TRBV6-5 to TRBJ1-5; TRBD1 agrees at 7 bases. The CDR3 extends over 14 amino acids. The V gene end was trimmed by 6 bases and the J gene end by 2 bases; junction bases not matched to a gene: 4. Germline loops: CDR1 MNHEY, CDR2 SVGAGI. CDR3 region: CASRDRAGNQPQHF. CDR3 coding DNA: TGTGCCAGCAGAGACAGGGCCGGCAATCAGCCCCAGCATTTT.

The rearrangement links TRBV29-1 to TRBJ2-7; D might be TRBD1 (6 bases). Trimming shortened V by 6 bases and J by 5 bases, and 17 bases separated the two germline ends. Germline values: CDR1 SQVTM, CDR2 ANQGSEA. The CDR3 runs 13 residues. For the CDR3, the DNA is TGCAGCGTGTCGGACACAGGGTTCGACGAGCAGTACTTC. This codes for CSVSDTGFDEQYF.

The CDR3 is CASSLGQFYGYTF. CDR3 nucleotide sequence: TGTGCCAGCAGCTTGGGGCAGTTCTATGGCTACACCTTC. The chain recombines TRBV5-8 with TRBJ1-2; no definite D call. Germline V lookup: CDR1 SGHTS, CDR2 YDEGEE. Trimming took 0 bases from V and 4 from J, leaving 7 bases between them. The CDR3 extends over 13 amino acids. Using reference TRBV5-8 and TRBJ1-2 for the parts outside the CDR3, the full variable domain is EAGVTQSPTHLIKTRGQQATLRCSPISGHTSVYWYQQALGLGLQFLLWYDEGEERNRGNFPPRFSGRQFPNYSSELNVNALELEDSALYLCASSLGQFYGYTFGSGTRLTVV.

V usage is TRBV9 and J usage is TRBJ2-1; 7 bases agree with TRBD2. The CDR3 runs to 15 residues. Trimming cost V 0 bases and J 6 bases; bases outside gene matches: 6. Germline CDR1 reads SGDLS; CDR2 reads YYNGEE. CDR3 protein: CASSVGGGTVNEQFF. The CDR3 nucleotides read TGTGCCAGCAGCGTAGGCGGGGGTACGGTCAATGAGCAGTTCTTC.

This rearrangement joins TRBV7-2 to TRBJ1-2, with D perhaps matching TRBD1 (5 bases). The germline V and J ends were trimmed by 3 bases and 0 bases, with 14 bases remaining between them. CDR1 and CDR2 (germline): SGHTA, FQGNSA. The CDR3 runs 16 residues. The CDR3: CASSLVGTAANYGYTF. CDR3 DNA: TGTGCCAGCAGCTTGGTCGGGACTGCAGCTAACTATGGCTACACCTTC.

The gene calls are TRBV5-1 and TRBJ2-2, with TRBD2 matching over 9 bases. Germline CDR1 reads SGHRS; CDR2 reads YFSETQ. V lost 5 bases to trimming and J lost 5 bases; unmatched junction nucleotides: 7. The CDR3 extends over 15 amino acids. The CDR3 DNA is TGCGCCAGCAGGCCCAGCGGGGGGAGAACCGGGGAGCTGTTTTTT. Translation: CASRPSGGRTGELFF.

The V and J genes are TRBV2 and TRBJ2-3, with TRBD2 identical over 11 bases. The CDR3 is made up of 15 amino acids. The germline V gene has CDR1 SNHLY and CDR2 FYNNEI. Unmatched junction bases numbered 7, after V lost 6 bases and J lost 5 bases. The CDR3 reads CASRASGGPEDTQYF. Written as DNA, the CDR3 is TGTGCCAGCAGGGCTAGCGGGGGGCCGGAAGATACGCAGTATTTT.

The genes are TRBV3-1 (or the pseudogene TRBV3-2) and TRBJ1-6; D gene unclear. This CDR3 contains 15 residues. Germline V gives CDR1 LGHDT, CDR2 YNNKEL (reference sequence). Trimming removed 1 base from V and 7 bases from J, with 11 bases in between. CDR3 sequence: CASSQGAGVNSPLHF. Written as DNA, the CDR3 is TGTGCCAGCAGCCAAGGGGCCGGGGTAAATTCACCCCTCCACTTT.